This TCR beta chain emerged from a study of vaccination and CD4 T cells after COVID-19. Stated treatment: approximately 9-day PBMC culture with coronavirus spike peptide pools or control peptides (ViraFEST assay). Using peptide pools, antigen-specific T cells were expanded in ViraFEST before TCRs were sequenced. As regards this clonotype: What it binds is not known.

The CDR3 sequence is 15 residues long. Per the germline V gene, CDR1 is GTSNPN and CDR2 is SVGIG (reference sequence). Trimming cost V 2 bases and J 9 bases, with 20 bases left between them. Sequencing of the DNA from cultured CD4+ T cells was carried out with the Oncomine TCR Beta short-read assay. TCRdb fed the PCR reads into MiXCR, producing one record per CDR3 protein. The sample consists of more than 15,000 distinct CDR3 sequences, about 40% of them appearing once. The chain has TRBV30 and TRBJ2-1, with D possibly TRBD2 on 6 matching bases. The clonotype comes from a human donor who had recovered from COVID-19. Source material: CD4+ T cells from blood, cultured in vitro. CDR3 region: CAWSKLRDPRSEQFF. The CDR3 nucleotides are TGTGCCTGGAGTAAGTTGCGGGACCCCAGGTCTGAGCAGTTCTTC.